The rows below give T cell receptor beta chains drawn from one sample of a study of STAT5B mutations in CD4+ large granular lymphocyte leukemia. Assay used: immunoSEQ multiplex PCR; TCRdb lists only in-frame clones, some missing. In the table there are 20,000 to 25,000 clones, 82% of which are singletons. The material sequenced was CD4+ T cells from blood buffy coats. The receptor source for this set is a human donor in good health. Each CDR3 is given with its conserved first and last residue. D genes are given only for firm matches. The listing skips clone size in some rows; elsewhere it reads once, few, many or a size class.

v_call: TRBV30
clone_size: NA
d_call: NA
j_call: TRBJ1-6
cdr3_nt: TGTGCCTGGAGTGGCCAGGCGAGTTCACCCCTCCACTTT
cdr3_aa: CAWSGQASSPLHF

v_call: TRBV5-5
clone_size: NA
d_call: TRBD2
j_call: TRBJ2-2
cdr3_nt: TGTGCCAGCAGCTTGAAAGCGGGGGACACCGGGGAGCTGTTTTTT
cdr3_aa: CASSLKAGDTGELFF

v_call: TRBV5-3
clone_size: once
d_call: NA
j_call: TRBJ1-5
cdr3_nt: TGTGCCAGAAGCTTGGCAGGGGCCGGGGACGGCAATCAGCCCCAGCATTTT
cdr3_aa: CARSLAGAGDGNQPQHF

v_call: TRBV6-4
clone_size: NA
d_call: NA
j_call: TRBJ1-1
cdr3_nt: TGTGCCAGCAGTGTGGGGTCAGCTTTCTTT
cdr3_aa: CASSVGSAFF

v_call: TRBV27
clone_size: NA
d_call: TRBD1
j_call: TRBJ2-1
cdr3_nt: TGTGCCAGCACCCCCCGGGACAGGCCAACCCATGAGCAGTTCTTC
cdr3_aa: CASTPRDRPTHEQFF

v_call: TRBV2
clone_size: once
d_call: TRBD1
j_call: TRBJ2-2
cdr3_nt: TGTGCCAGCACGTTGACAGGGCAAACGGGCGGGGAGCTGTTTTTT
cdr3_aa: CASTLTGQTGGELFF

v_call: TRBV4-3
clone_size: NA
d_call: NA
j_call: TRBJ2-2
cdr3_nt: TGCGCCAGCAGCCAAGTCTGGGCAGGGAACACCGGGGAGCTGTTTTTT
cdr3_aa: CASSQVWAGNTGELFF

v_call: TRBV5-1
clone_size: NA
d_call: TRBD1
j_call: TRBJ1-2
cdr3_nt: TGCGCCAGCAGCTTCGGGACAGGTGGAATCTATGGCTACACCTTC
cdr3_aa: CASSFGTGGIYGYTF

v_call: TRBV5-4
clone_size: NA
d_call: NA
j_call: TRBJ2-5
cdr3_nt: TGTGCCAGCAGCCAGGGGCTACAGGCCCAAGAGACCCAGTACTTC
cdr3_aa: CASSQGLQAQETQYF

v_call: TRBV6-1
clone_size: NA
d_call: TRBD1
j_call: TRBJ1-2
cdr3_nt: TGTGCCAGCAGTGAAGGGACAGGGCCCCTCTATGGCTACACCTTC
cdr3_aa: CASSEGTGPLYGYTF

v_call: TRBV7-6
clone_size: once
d_call: NA
j_call: TRBJ2-3
cdr3_nt: TGTGCCAGCAGTTCGGGGAACACAGATACGCAGTATTTT
cdr3_aa: CASSSGNTDTQYF

v_call: TRBV9
clone_size: once
d_call: NA
j_call: TRBJ2-5
cdr3_nt: TGTGCCAGCAGCGTAGGGTATCAAGGGGACTTCCAAGAGACCCAGTACTTC
cdr3_aa: CASSVGYQGDFQETQYF

v_call: TRBV7-2
clone_size: once
d_call: TRBD2
j_call: TRBJ2-1
cdr3_nt: TGTGCCAGCAGCGCTAGCGGGAGCTCCTACAATGAGCAGTTCTTC
cdr3_aa: CASSASGSSYNEQFF

v_call: TRBV18
clone_size: NA
d_call: TRBD1
j_call: TRBJ2-7
cdr3_nt: TGTGCCAGCTCCACCGGGACAGGGGGACCCGAGCAGTACTTC
cdr3_aa: CASSTGTGGPEQYF

v_call: TRBV7-2
clone_size: NA
d_call: NA
j_call: TRBJ1-4
cdr3_nt: TGTGCCAGCAGCTCGCCGGGGGTCCCCCTTGAAAAACTGTTTTTT
cdr3_aa: CASSSPGVPLEKLFF

v_call: TRBV5-6
clone_size: NA
d_call: TRBD1
j_call: TRBJ1-1
cdr3_nt: TGTGCCAGCAGCAACCTCAAAGACAGGGACAACACTGAAGCTTTCTTT
cdr3_aa: CASSNLKDRDNTEAFF

v_call: TRBV19
clone_size: NA
d_call: NA
j_call: TRBJ2-1
cdr3_nt: TGTGCCAGCGGATCCGGGAGCCTGGGCCCCAATGAGCAGTTCTTC
cdr3_aa: CASGSGSLGPNEQFF

v_call: TRBV19
clone_size: few
d_call: TRBD1
j_call: TRBJ2-7
cdr3_nt: TGTGCCAGTAGTTCCTTCGGGGACAGGGCGTCCTACGAGCAGTACTTC
cdr3_aa: CASSSFGDRASYEQYF

v_call: TRBV21-1
clone_size: NA
d_call: NA
j_call: TRBJ2-3
cdr3_nt: TGTGCCAGCAGCACCCGGGAGCGGGAAGGGACAGATACGCAGTATTTT
cdr3_aa: CASSTREREGTDTQYF

v_call: TRBV27
clone_size: NA
d_call: NA
j_call: TRBJ2-2
cdr3_nt: TGTGCCAGCAAATTGGCCGGGGAGCTGTTTTTT
cdr3_aa: CASKLAGELFF

v_call: TRBV5-4
clone_size: NA
d_call: NA
j_call: TRBJ2-2
cdr3_nt: TGTGCCAGCAGTTCCGGGGGAGCGGGCACCGGGGAGCTGTTTTTT
cdr3_aa: CASSSGGAGTGELFF

v_call: TRBV30
clone_size: NA
d_call: TRBD2
j_call: TRBJ2-2
cdr3_nt: TGTGCCTCCAATGGGGCTAGCGGAATGAACACCGGGGAGCTGTTTTTT
cdr3_aa: CASNGASGMNTGELFF

v_call: TRBV9
clone_size: NA
d_call: NA
j_call: TRBJ2-1
cdr3_nt: TGTGCCAGCAGCGTAGGGCCGAATGAGCAGTTCTTC
cdr3_aa: CASSVGPNEQFF

v_call: TRBV5-1
clone_size: NA
d_call: NA
j_call: TRBJ2-7
cdr3_nt: TGCGCCAGCAGCCCGGGGGGCGGAGGGTACGAGCAGTACTTC
cdr3_aa: CASSPGGGGYEQYF

v_call: TRBV2
clone_size: few
d_call: NA
j_call: TRBJ1-5
cdr3_nt: TGTGCCAGCAGTGAAAATAATAGCAATCAGCCCCAGCATTTT
cdr3_aa: CASSENNSNQPQHF

v_call: TRBV7-8
clone_size: NA
d_call: NA
j_call: TRBJ2-3
cdr3_nt: TGTGCCAGCAGCCCGACAGATACGCAGTATTTT
cdr3_aa: CASSPTDTQYF

v_call: TRBV5-6
clone_size: NA
d_call: NA
j_call: TRBJ2-2
cdr3_nt: TGTGCCAGCAGGGGGGCAGCCGGAGGGAGGTCCGGGGAGCTGTTTTTT
cdr3_aa: CASRGAAGGRSGELFF

v_call: TRBV7-2
clone_size: NA
d_call: TRBD1
j_call: TRBJ2-5
cdr3_nt: TGTGCCAGCAGCGCCGGGGACAGGGCAGTGGAAGAGACCCAGTACTTC
cdr3_aa: CASSAGDRAVEETQYF

v_call: TRBV4-2
clone_size: once
d_call: NA
j_call: TRBJ2-4
cdr3_nt: TGTGCCAGCAGCCAAGAACTCAGGGGAATCGATCAGTACTTC
cdr3_aa: CASSQELRGIDQYF

v_call: TRBV28
clone_size: few
d_call: NA
j_call: TRBJ2-1
cdr3_nt: TGTGCCAGCAGCTATTACAATGAGCAGTTCTTC
cdr3_aa: CASSYYNEQFF

v_call: TRBV18
clone_size: NA
d_call: TRBD1
j_call: TRBJ2-7
cdr3_nt: TGTGCCAGCTCACCATTCCGGGACAGCTACGAGCAGTACTTC
cdr3_aa: CASSPFRDSYEQYF

v_call: TRBV7-2
clone_size: NA
d_call: NA
j_call: TRBJ2-5
cdr3_nt: TGTGCCAGCAGCCCTATGGAGCAAGGGGTGGTAGAGACCCAGTACTTC
cdr3_aa: CASSPMEQGVVETQYF

v_call: TRBV30
clone_size: NA
d_call: NA
j_call: TRBJ1-5
cdr3_nt: TGTGCCTGGAGTGTAGGAGGTTTCAATCAGCCCCAGCATTTT
cdr3_aa: CAWSVGGFNQPQHF

v_call: TRBV28
clone_size: NA
d_call: NA
j_call: TRBJ1-4
cdr3_nt: TGTGCCAGCAGGTCCGGAAGGGGAGGGGGAAGTGAAAAACTGTTTTTT
cdr3_aa: CASRSGRGGGSEKLFF

v_call: TRBV5-4
clone_size: NA
d_call: TRBD1
j_call: TRBJ2-2
cdr3_nt: TGTGCCAGCAGCTTGGCAGGGGGCGTGGCCGGGGAGCTGTTTTTT
cdr3_aa: CASSLAGGVAGELFF

v_call: TRBV6-1
clone_size: NA
d_call: NA
j_call: TRBJ1-5
cdr3_nt: TGTGCCAGCAGCAGTCGACTTCCCAATCAGCCCCAGCATTTT
cdr3_aa: CASSSRLPNQPQHF

v_call: TRBV5-1
clone_size: NA
d_call: TRBD2
j_call: TRBJ2-5
cdr3_nt: TGCGCCAGCAGCTTGGAGGGGAGACTAGCGGGAGAGCCCCTAAACTTC
cdr3_aa: CASSLEGRLAGEPLNF

v_call: TRBV19
clone_size: once
d_call: NA
j_call: TRBJ2-2
cdr3_nt: TGTGCCAGTAGTACTACCCTGGGCTGGAACACCGGTGAGCTGTTTTTT
cdr3_aa: CASSTTLGWNTGELFF

v_call: TRBV2
clone_size: NA
d_call: TRBD1
j_call: TRBJ1-5
cdr3_nt: TGTGCCAGCAGGACACAGGGGGCTGGTATCAATCAGCCCCAGCATTTT
cdr3_aa: CASRTQGAGINQPQHF

v_call: TRBV19
clone_size: NA
d_call: NA
j_call: TRBJ2-7
cdr3_nt: TGTGCCAGTCGGCCAAGGACAACCGCCTACGAGCAGTACTTC
cdr3_aa: CASRPRTTAYEQYF

v_call: TRBV5-1
clone_size: NA
d_call: TRBD1
j_call: TRBJ1-2
cdr3_nt: TGCGCCAGCAGCTTGGCGGGACAGGGTTGGTATGGCTACACCTTC
cdr3_aa: CASSLAGQGWYGYTF

v_call: TRBV7-2
clone_size: NA
d_call: TRBD2
j_call: TRBJ2-1
cdr3_nt: TGTGCCAGCAGCTTAGAAATGGTGTATGGAGCGGGAAAGGATGAGCAGTTCTTC
cdr3_aa: CASSLEMVYGAGKDEQFF

v_call: TRBV5-6
clone_size: NA
d_call: NA
j_call: TRBJ2-1
cdr3_nt: TGTGCCAGCAGCTTGACGGGGCTAGGTAATACTGAGCAGTTCTTC
cdr3_aa: CASSLTGLGNTEQFF

v_call: TRBV9
clone_size: NA
d_call: TRBD1
j_call: TRBJ2-5
cdr3_nt: TGTGCCAGCAGCGGTACCACGACGACAGGGTTGGAGACCCAGTACTTC
cdr3_aa: CASSGTTTTGLETQYF

v_call: TRBV7-8
clone_size: NA
d_call: NA
j_call: TRBJ2-7
cdr3_nt: TGTGCCAGCAGCCCGGGACGGAACTACGAGCAGTACTTC
cdr3_aa: CASSPGRNYEQYF

v_call: TRBV6-6
clone_size: large
d_call: TRBD1
j_call: TRBJ1-5
cdr3_nt: TGTGCCAGCAGTTTAAAGGGGGCCAATAGCAATCAGCCCCAGCATTTT
cdr3_aa: CASSLKGANSNQPQHF

v_call: TRBV7-2
clone_size: NA
d_call: NA
j_call: TRBJ1-3
cdr3_nt: TGTGCCAGCAGAACAGGCAACTCTGGAAACACCATATATTTT
cdr3_aa: CASRTGNSGNTIYF

v_call: TRBV29-1
clone_size: NA
d_call: NA
j_call: TRBJ2-7
cdr3_nt: TGCAGCGTTGAAGACGACACCTACGAGCAGTACTTC
cdr3_aa: CSVEDDTYEQYF

v_call: TRBV7-9
clone_size: NA
d_call: NA
j_call: TRBJ2-5
cdr3_nt: TGTGCCAGCAGCTTAGCAGGGGTCCGGGAGACCCAGTACTTC
cdr3_aa: CASSLAGVRETQYF

v_call: TRBV19
clone_size: NA
d_call: NA
j_call: TRBJ1-2
cdr3_nt: TGTGCCAGTAGTGGAGAGAACTATGGCTACACCTTC
cdr3_aa: CASSGENYGYTF

v_call: TRBV6-5
clone_size: NA
d_call: NA
j_call: TRBJ2-1
cdr3_nt: TGTGCCAGCAGCCCACCCGGGCGGTTTGAGCAGTTCTTC
cdr3_aa: CASSPPGRFEQFF

v_call: TRBV28
clone_size: NA
d_call: NA
j_call: TRBJ2-1
cdr3_nt: TGTGCCAGCAGCCCGGGCGGGCCCAAGAGGAATGAGCAGTTCTTC
cdr3_aa: CASSPGGPKRNEQFF

v_call: TRBV28
clone_size: NA
d_call: TRBD1
j_call: TRBJ1-4
cdr3_nt: TGTGCCAGCAGGTTTTCCAGGGGGACCAATGAAAAACTGTTTTTT
cdr3_aa: CASRFSRGTNEKLFF

v_call: TRBV5-1
clone_size: NA
d_call: NA
j_call: TRBJ2-5
cdr3_nt: TGCGCCAGCAGCTTGGGGCAGGGTCCTCAAGAGACCCAGTACTTC
cdr3_aa: CASSLGQGPQETQYF

v_call: TRBV4-1
clone_size: few
d_call: NA
j_call: TRBJ1-1
cdr3_nt: TGCGCCAGCAGCCTTGGGGTGAACACTGAAGCTTTCTTT
cdr3_aa: CASSLGVNTEAFF

v_call: TRBV4-1
clone_size: NA
d_call: NA
j_call: TRBJ2-7
cdr3_nt: TGCGCCAGCAGCCAACCTTATAGCGAGCAGTACTTC
cdr3_aa: CASSQPYSEQYF

v_call: TRBV5-1
clone_size: NA
d_call: NA
j_call: TRBJ2-5
cdr3_nt: TGCGCCAGCAGCTTGGAGGCAGGGCTAGGGACCCAGTACTTC
cdr3_aa: CASSLEAGLGTQYF

v_call: TRBV19
clone_size: few
d_call: NA
j_call: TRBJ1-1
cdr3_nt: TGTGCCAGTAGCGAGACCGGGACAAGGAACACTGAAGCTTTCTTT
cdr3_aa: CASSETGTRNTEAFF

v_call: TRBV7-2
clone_size: NA
d_call: TRBD1
j_call: TRBJ1-4
cdr3_nt: TGTGCCAGCAGCTTTGGCCCTCGGACAGGAACTAATGAAAAACTGTTTTTT
cdr3_aa: CASSFGPRTGTNEKLFF